These T cell receptor beta chains were read from a single sample in a study of cytomegalovirus exposure and HLA in healthy donors. TCRdb keeps only in-frame clones here, not all; method: immunoSEQ multiplex PCR. The table has 150,000 to 200,000 clones, 75% to 90% seen once; the top ten hold roughly 7.5%. Sequencing was done on a sample of PBMCs. The receptors stem from a man younger than 30 in good health and CMV-seropositive. Each CDR3 is given with its conserved first and last residue. A D gene is named only where the DNA matches it firmly. The size field is filled for only some rows; it gives once, few, many or a size class.

clone size | J gene | D gene | V gene | CDR3 DNA | CDR3 protein
NA | TRBJ2-7 | TRBD2 | TRBV28 | TGTGCCAGCAGTGGTCCCGGGACTAGCGGGCATGGGGAGTACTTC | CASSGPGTSGHGEYF
NA | TRBJ2-1 | TRBD2 | TRBV7-2 | TGTGCCAGCAGCGAACGACTAGCGGGAGCCTACAATGAGCAGTTCTTC | CASSERLAGAYNEQFF
medium-sized | TRBJ2-2 | NA | TRBV6-4 | TGTGCCAGCAGTGACTCCCAGCAGGGTGTGACCGGGGAGCTGTTTTTT | CASSDSQQGVTGELFF
few | TRBJ2-2 | NA | TRBV2 | TGTGCCAGCAGCCAGGGACTGCCCGGGGAGCTGTTTTTT | CASSQGLPGELFF
NA | TRBJ2-1 | NA | TRBV9 | TGTGCCAGCAGCGCCGACACTTCCTACAATGAGCAGTTCTTC | CASSADTSYNEQFF
once | TRBJ2-5 | TRBD2 | TRBV5-1 | TGCGCCAGCAGCTCCGCGGGACTAGCGGGATTGAAGACCCAGTACTTC | CASSSAGLAGLKTQYF
few | TRBJ2-1 | TRBD2 | TRBV29-1 | TGCAGCGTTGAAGGGTCTAGCGGGAGTGATGAGCAGTTCTTC | CSVEGSSGSDEQFF
NA | TRBJ1-1 | NA | TRBV20-1 | TGCAGTGCCAAACAAGTCACTGAAGCTTTCTTT | CSAKQVTEAFF
NA | TRBJ2-7 | NA | TRBV18 | TGTGCCAGCTCACCGGGAGAGTACGAGCAGTACTTC | CASSPGEYEQYF
NA | TRBJ2-5 | NA | TRBV6-5 | TGTGCCAGCAGTTACGGCTGGCAAGAGACCCAGTACTTC | CASSYGWQETQYF
NA | TRBJ2-1 | TRBD1 | TRBV10-3 | TGTGCCATCAGTGAGGGGGACAGGGGGCTAGACAATGAGCAGTTCTTC | CAISEGDRGLDNEQFF
NA | TRBJ2-1 | NA | TRBV4-2 | TGTGCCAGCAGCCAAGTTTCCCCCGGGGGTGAGCAGTTCTTC | CASSQVSPGGEQFF
NA | TRBJ2-5 | NA | TRBV7-8 | TGTGCCAGCAGCTTATACAGGGATCAAGAGACCCAGTACTTC | CASSLYRDQETQYF
NA | TRBJ2-7 | NA | TRBV9 | TGTGCCAGCAGCGTAGGCCCCGCGAGCTCCTACGAGCAGTACTTC | CASSVGPASSYEQYF
NA | TRBJ1-2 | NA | TRBV30 | TGTGCCTGGTATGGGGGCGTCGGTGGCTACACCTTC | CAWYGGVGGYTF
once | TRBJ2-1 | NA | TRBV28 | TGTGCCAGCAATAAAGCGGCTGGGATTGAGCAGTTCTTC | CASNKAAGIEQFF
NA | TRBJ2-2 | NA | TRBV5-6 | TGTGCCAGCAGCTTTTTGTTACAGCTAGGGGATAACACCGGGGAGCTGTTTTTT | CASSFLLQLGDNTGELFF
NA | TRBJ2-3 | TRBD2 | TRBV14 | TGTGCCAGCAGCCCGAATAGCGGGATGTCATTTTTTTCAGATACGCAGTATTTT | CASSPNSGMSFFSDTQYF
NA | TRBJ2-3 | TRBD2 | TRBV19 | TGTGCCAGTAGTATGACTAGCGGGAGAACCACAGATACGCAGTATTTT | CASSMTSGRTTDTQYF
NA | TRBJ2-7 | NA | TRBV5-6 | TGTGCCAGCAGCTTGTGGGACACCTCCTACGAGCAGTACTTC | CASSLWDTSYEQYF
NA | TRBJ2-5 | TRBD1 | TRBV6-5 | TGTGCCAGCACTCAGACAGGGGGGGAGGAGACCCAGTACTTC | CASTQTGGEETQYF
few | TRBJ1-2 | NA | TRBV28 | TGTGCCAGCAGTTCTCAACAGAGATTCAACTATGGCTACACCTTC | CASSSQQRFNYGYTF
NA | TRBJ1-3 | TRBD1 | TRBV6-5 | TGTGCCAGCAGTCCTTCGGGACAGAGTGGAAACACCATATATTTT | CASSPSGQSGNTIYF
few | TRBJ2-7 | TRBD1 | TRBV11-1 | TGTGCCAGCAGCCTGGGGCAGGGGGTCTCCTACGAGCAGTACTTC | CASSLGQGVSYEQYF
NA | TRBJ2-5 | TRBD2 | TRBV9 | TGTGCCAGCAGCGTAGGGGGGGTAGCGGGACAAGAGACCCAGTACTTC | CASSVGGVAGQETQYF
NA | TRBJ2-7 | TRBD2 | TRBV27 | TGTGCCAGCAGCCTTCTAGCGGCCCCCTACGAGCAGTACTTC | CASSLLAAPYEQYF
NA | TRBJ2-7 | NA | TRBV6-5 | TGTGCCAGCAAGGGGGTCGGCAAAGGCGAGCAGTACTTC | CASKGVGKGEQYF
once | TRBJ2-7 | TRBD2 | TRBV6-1 | TGTGCCAGCAGTGAAGCGGGCGGGGGGAGCGCATCCGAGCAGTACTTC | CASSEAGGGSASEQYF
NA | TRBJ2-7 | TRBD2 | TRBV4-2 | TGTGCCAGCAGCCAAGAGACTAGCGGGAGTTTCCCCTACGAGCAGTACTTC | CASSQETSGSFPYEQYF
NA | TRBJ2-7 | TRBD1 | TRBV7-2 | TGTGCCAGCAATTGGGACAGGCTCTCCTACGAGCAGTACTTC | CASNWDRLSYEQYF
NA | TRBJ2-7 | NA | TRBV7-2 | TGTGCCAGCAGCTTTTCGGGAGAGGAAGACGAGCAGTACTTC | CASSFSGEEDEQYF
NA | TRBJ2-2 | TRBD2 | TRBV5-4 | TGTGCCAGCAGCTTGGCTCTAGGGACTAGAATCACCGGGGAGCTGTTTTTT | CASSLALGTRITGELFF
NA | TRBJ2-3 | NA | TRBV4-3 | TGCGCCAGCAGCCAAGATGTCGGGGTCTCTACAGATACGCAGTATTTT | CASSQDVGVSTDTQYF
NA | TRBJ2-7 | TRBD2 | TRBV4-2 | TGTGCCAGCAGCCAAGAAGGGGGACTAGCTTCCTACGAGCAGTACTTC | CASSQEGGLASYEQYF
NA | TRBJ2-3 | NA | TRBV27 | TGTGCCAGCAGTTTGGCGGGTTTGGATACGCAGTATTTT | CASSLAGLDTQYF
NA | TRBJ2-3 | TRBD2 | TRBV7-3 | TGTGCCAGCAGCTCGGTAGCGGGAGAGGGGGATACGCAGTATTTT | CASSSVAGEGDTQYF
NA | TRBJ2-1 | NA | TRBV18 | TGTGCCAGCTCACCCCTTGGAGATGAGCAGTTCTTC | CASSPLGDEQFF
NA | TRBJ2-5 | TRBD1 | TRBV9 | TGTGCCAGCAGCTTGCGACAGGGGCTGCCGAAAGAGACCCAGTACTTC | CASSLRQGLPKETQYF
NA | TRBJ2-2 | NA | TRBV10-3 | TGTGCCATCGGCAGGGGAAACACCGGGGAGCTGTTTTTT | CAIGRGNTGELFF
NA | TRBJ1-1 | NA | TRBV5-1 | TGCGCCAGCAGAAAGGACAGTAGTAACACTGAAGCTTTCTTT | CASRKDSSNTEAFF
NA | TRBJ2-2 | TRBD2 | TRBV30 | TGTGCCTGGGGACTAGCGGGACTGGCGAACACCGGGGAGCTGTTTTTT | CAWGLAGLANTGELFF
once | TRBJ1-1 | NA | TRBV30 | TGTGCCTGGAGTGAGGGGCAGGGAAAAACTGAAGCTTTCTTT | CAWSEGQGKTEAFF
NA | TRBJ2-7 | NA | TRBV28 | TGTGCCAGTGGCGGGAACGGCGACGAGCAGTACTTC | CASGGNGDEQYF
NA | TRBJ1-1 | NA | TRBV27 | TGTGCCAGCAGTCTATTCGGGGTAGCTCAAAACACTGAAGCTTTCTTT | CASSLFGVAQNTEAFF
NA | TRBJ2-5 | NA | TRBV29-1 | TGCAGCGGAGGGGGACCAGGGGCGGGAGAGACCCAGTACTTC | CSGGGPGAGETQYF
NA | TRBJ2-7 | NA | TRBV30 | TGTGCCTGGAGTGTACTTGGAGAGGGCCTGGGGCAGTACTTC | CAWSVLGEGLGQYF